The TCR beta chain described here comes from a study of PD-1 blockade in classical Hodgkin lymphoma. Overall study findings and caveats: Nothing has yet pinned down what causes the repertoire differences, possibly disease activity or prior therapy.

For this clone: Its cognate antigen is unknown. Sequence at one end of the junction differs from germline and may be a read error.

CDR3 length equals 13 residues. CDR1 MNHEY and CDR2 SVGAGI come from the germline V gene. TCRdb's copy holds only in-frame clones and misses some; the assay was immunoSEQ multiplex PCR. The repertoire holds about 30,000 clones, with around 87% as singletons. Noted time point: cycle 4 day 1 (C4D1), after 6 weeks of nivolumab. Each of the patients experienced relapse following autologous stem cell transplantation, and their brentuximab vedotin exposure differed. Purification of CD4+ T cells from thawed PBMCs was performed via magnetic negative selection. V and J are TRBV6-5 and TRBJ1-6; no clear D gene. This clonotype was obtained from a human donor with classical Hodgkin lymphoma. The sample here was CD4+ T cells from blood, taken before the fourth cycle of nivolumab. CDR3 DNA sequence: TGTGCCAGCAGGTTCTCCAATAATTCACCCCTCCACTTT. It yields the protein CASRFSNNSPLHF.